In its sample, the clone carrying this T cell receptor (beta chain) was seen many times. This sample was taken from a study of human T cells and chemical hapten exposure. MiXCR, applied by TCRdb to the RACE reads, yields one record per CDR3 protein. The sample carries over 80,000 distinct CDR3 sequences, 11% recorded once. Regarding time point: patch test 3, about 24 weeks after DPC sensitization. Treatment described: therapeutic diphenylcyclopropenone sensitization with weekly scalp DPC. The CDR3 loop spans 13 amino acids. CDR1 and CDR2 from the germline V gene are SGHRS and YFSETQ. The V gene lost 0 bases and the J gene lost 5 bases, with 8 bases spanning the gap.

This clonotype originated in a woman in her 30s with alopecia areata. Some clones in this sample may be carry-over from other donors' samples. Here the sequenced sample was whole blood, taken in connection with sensitization to the hapten diphenylcyclopropenone (DPC). The chain recombines TRBV5-1 with TRBJ2-5; D is undetermined. The DNA for the CDR3 is TGCGCCAGCAGCTTGGTTAGCTCGGAGACCCAGTACTTC. It codes for CASSLVSSETQYF. The whole variable domain, filled in from reference TRBV5-1 and TRBJ2-5, reads KAGVTQTPRYLIKTRGQQVTLSCSPISGHRSVSWYQQTPGQGLQFLFEYFSETQRNKGNFPGRFSGRQFSNSRSEMNVSTLELGDSALYLCASSLVSSETQYFGPGTRLLVL.